This T cell receptor (beta chain) was retrieved from a study of T cell changes during pregnancy in multiple sclerosis. TCRdb keeps only in-frame clones here, not all; method: immunoSEQ multiplex PCR. The sample lists some 97,000 clones; 92% were seen once. This sequence was found in a female donor with multiple sclerosis, enrolled in a pregnancy study. The specimen was peripheral blood, collected after pregnancy.

The CDR3 sequence: CASGQGSEETQYF. The CDR3 coding sequence is TGTGCCAGCGGGCAGGGGTCCGAAGAGACCCAGTACTTC. The chain has TRBV11-3 and TRBJ2-5; D is perhaps TRBD1 (6 bases). Trimming pared 8 bases from V and 3 bases from J, leaving 13 bases between. The CDR3 loop spans 13 amino acids. Germline lookup yields CDR1 SGHNT and CDR2 YENEEA.